Listed below are T cell receptor beta chains from one sample, sequenced in a study of Ad26.COV2.S vaccination and SARS-CoV-2 variants. TCRdb's table, derived via immunoSEQ multiplex PCR, lists solely in-frame clones and lacks some. The data show some 350,000 clones, about 88% seen once. Sample: peripheral blood, taken in a trial of Ad26.COV2.S vaccine versus placebo. Receptor source: a person between 18 and 65 years old who received the Ad26.COV2.S COVID-19 vaccine or a placebo. CDR3s include the opening cysteine and the closing phenylalanine or tryptophan. The order of the fields is CDR3 DNA, CDR3 protein, J gene, clone size, V gene, D gene. D genes are given only for firm matches. Clone size is not always given. Where it is, it says once, few, many or a class for expanded clones.

TGTGCCAGCAGCCAAGCGAACACCGGGGAGCTGTTTTTT CASSQANTGELFF TRBJ2-2 - TRBV7-6 -
TGTGCCACCAGTGATGGGACAGGGAACCAAGAGACCCAGTACTTC CATSDGTGNQETQYF TRBJ2-5 - TRBV24-1 TRBD1
TGCGCCAGCAGCTTGCCAGGGACAGGGGGCTCCTACAATGAGCAGTTCTTC CASSLPGTGGSYNEQFF TRBJ2-1 - TRBV5-1 TRBD1
TGCGCCAGCAGCCAAGTATCTCAGGGGTGGGCAGATACGCAGTATTTT CASSQVSQGWADTQYF TRBJ2-3 - TRBV4-3 -
TGTGCCAGCAGCCAAGGGCCACCTAGGTACCAAGAGACCCAGTACTTC CASSQGPPRYQETQYF TRBJ2-5 - TRBV3-1/TRBV3-2 -
TGTGCCAGTAGTATCCAGACAGGGTCTGAGACCCAGTACTTC CASSIQTGSETQYF TRBJ2-5 - TRBV19 TRBD1
TGTGCCAGCAGTGCTTGGGGTGGATCCTATGGCTACACCTTC CASSAWGGSYGYTF TRBJ1-2 - TRBV25-1 -
TGTGCCAGCTCACCGGAGGGCGTAGCCAAAAACATTCAGTACTTC CASSPEGVAKNIQYF TRBJ2-4 - TRBV18 -
TGTGCCATCAGTCGAGGGACAGGGGAAGGGGTTGGAGGAAACACCATATATTTT CAISRGTGEGVGGNTIYF TRBJ1-3 - TRBV10-3 TRBD1
TGTGCCAGCAGTCCCACCGGACATTCCTACAATGAGCAGTTCTTC CASSPTGHSYNEQFF TRBJ2-1 few TRBV7-9 -
TGTGCCAGCAGCCAACGAGGTGTCCAAGAGACCCAGTACTTC CASSQRGVQETQYF TRBJ2-5 - TRBV3-1/TRBV3-2 -
TGCAGCGTTGGACAGCGCACAGATACGCAGTATTTT CSVGQRTDTQYF TRBJ2-3 - TRBV29-1 -
TGTGCCAGTAGTAGACGGGACGGAGCCTACGAGCAGTACTTC CASSRRDGAYEQYF TRBJ2-7 - TRBV19 -
TGTGCCAGCAGTGAATCTTGGGGAGACTCCTACGAGCAGTACTTC CASSESWGDSYEQYF TRBJ2-7 - TRBV2 -
TGTGCCAGCAGCCCATCGATCATAGCGGGAGGGCGGGGGGAGACCCAGTACTTC CASSPSIIAGGRGETQYF TRBJ2-5 - TRBV7-2 TRBD2
TGTGCCAGCAGCTTGGGGCTAGCGGTTAGAGAGACCCAGTACTTC CASSLGLAVRETQYF TRBJ2-5 - TRBV7-2 TRBD2
TGTGCCAGTAGTACTCTAGCGGGGGGACGCACAGATACGCAGTATTTT CASSTLAGGRTDTQYF TRBJ2-3 - TRBV19 TRBD2
TGTGCCAGCCGACAGGGCCTCCTAGGAAACACCATATATTTT CASRQGLLGNTIYF TRBJ1-3 - TRBV6-5 TRBD1
TGTGCCAGTAGTATAGATAATTACGAGCAGTACTTC CASSIDNYEQYF TRBJ2-7 - TRBV19 -
TGTGCCAGCAGTTACTCGGCGGGGGTAGAGACCCAGTACTTC CASSYSAGVETQYF TRBJ2-5 - TRBV6-5 TRBD2
TGCGCCAGCAGCCAAGGTAATGAGCAGTTCTTC CASSQGNEQFF TRBJ2-1 - TRBV4-3 -
TGTGCCAGCAGTTACACCAGGACAGGGAGGATAGTCGGCAATCAGCCCCAGCATTTT CASSYTRTGRIVGNQPQHF TRBJ1-5 many TRBV6-2/TRBV6-3 TRBD1
TGTGCCAGCAGTTACGAGGGGGCTAGGGAGACCCAGTACTTC CASSYEGARETQYF TRBJ2-5 - TRBV25-1 TRBD1
TGTGCCACCAGCAGCGTCCCGCCCGCGACTACACCGAACAATGAGCAGTTCTTC CATSSVPPATTPNNEQFF TRBJ2-1 - TRBV15 -
TGTGCCAGCAGCTTAGGGGGCAGGGGGCGGTCAGATACGCAGTATTTT CASSLGGRGRSDTQYF TRBJ2-3 - TRBV11-2 TRBD1
TGCAGCGTTGGATACACTTACAGGGACGAGCAGTACTTC CSVGYTYRDEQYF TRBJ2-7 - TRBV29-1 -
TGTGCCAGCAGCTTTGACAGCTCTGGGGCCAACGTCCTGACTTTC CASSFDSSGANVLTF TRBJ2-6 - TRBV11-2 -
TGTGCCAGCGGCAGGGGGCAGTATCAGCCCCAGCATTTT CASGRGQYQPQHF TRBJ1-5 many TRBV6-5 TRBD1
TGCGCCAGCAGCCAGGGAGCGGGAGGTTCCTACGAGCAGTACTTC CASSQGAGGSYEQYF TRBJ2-7 few TRBV4-3 TRBD2
TGCGCCAGCAGCTTGAGCTTTAATTCACCCCTCCACTTT CASSLSFNSPLHF TRBJ1-6 many TRBV5-1 -
TGTGCCAGCAGCTTTTCTGGGCTGTACCAAGAGACCCAGTACTTC CASSFSGLYQETQYF TRBJ2-5 - TRBV5-6 -
TGTGCCAGCAGCCAGAGGGACGGGAACGGGGAGCTGTTTTTT CASSQRDGNGELFF TRBJ2-2 once TRBV3-1/TRBV3-2 -
TGTGCCATCAAGTCCGGGGCTAACACCGGGGAGCTGTTTTTT CAIKSGANTGELFF TRBJ2-2 - TRBV10-3 -
TGTGCCAGTAGTACCCGGACTAGCGGGAACTACAATGAGCAGTTCTTC CASSTRTSGNYNEQFF TRBJ2-1 - TRBV19 TRBD2
TGTGCCTGGAGTTCTGCGGGAGGGTTGAAATACGAGCAGTACTTC CAWSSAGGLKYEQYF TRBJ2-7 - TRBV30 TRBD2
TGTGCCAGCAGTTTTTCGGGGGTCGGCTACACCTTC CASSFSGVGYTF TRBJ1-2 - TRBV12-3/TRBV12-4 -
TGTGCCAGCAGACCGACAGGGGCCAACGTCCTGACTTTC CASRPTGANVLTF TRBJ2-6 - TRBV12-3/TRBV12-4 -
TGTGCCAGTACCCTAGCGGGGGGGCTTTATGAGCAGTTCTTC CASTLAGGLYEQFF TRBJ2-1 - TRBV19 TRBD2
TGTGCCACCAGTCCTAGCGGGAGCTCCTACGAGCAGTACTTC CATSPSGSSYEQYF TRBJ2-7 once TRBV24-1 TRBD2
TGTGCCAGCAGTTTCTCTGCGACAGGCTATGGCTACACCTTC CASSFSATGYGYTF TRBJ1-2 - TRBV28 -
TGTGCCACCAGTGAGGCGCAGGGGGCTTTCTATGGCTACACCTTC CATSEAQGAFYGYTF TRBJ1-2 few TRBV24-1 TRBD1
TGTGCCAGCAGCTTGTTCATGCTAGCGGGGGTGGAGACCCAGTACTTC CASSLFMLAGVETQYF TRBJ2-5 - TRBV7-9 TRBD2